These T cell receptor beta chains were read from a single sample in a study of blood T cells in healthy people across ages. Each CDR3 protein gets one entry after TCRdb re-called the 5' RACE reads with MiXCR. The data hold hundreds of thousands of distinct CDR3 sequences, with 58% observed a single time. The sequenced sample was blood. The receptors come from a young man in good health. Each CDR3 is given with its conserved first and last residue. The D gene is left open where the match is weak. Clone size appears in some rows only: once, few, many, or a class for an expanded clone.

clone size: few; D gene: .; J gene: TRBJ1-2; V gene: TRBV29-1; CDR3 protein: CSAQRGDLSYGYTF; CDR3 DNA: TGCAGCGCCCAAAGGGGTGACTTATCCTATGGCTACACCTTC
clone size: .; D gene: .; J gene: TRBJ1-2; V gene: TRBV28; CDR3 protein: CASSLVIRTGYTF; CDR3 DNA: TGTGCCAGCAGTTTAGTTATAAGGACTGGCTACACCTTC
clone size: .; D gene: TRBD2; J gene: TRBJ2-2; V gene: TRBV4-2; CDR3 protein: CASSQDYILAGSVAGELFF; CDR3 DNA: TGTGCCAGCAGCCAAGATTATATCCTAGCGGGTTCCGTCGCCGGGGAGCTGTTTTTT
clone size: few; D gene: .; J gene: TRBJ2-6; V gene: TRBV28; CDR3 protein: CASSTYRETAGANVLTF; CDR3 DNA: TGTGCCAGCAGCACATACAGGGAAACGGCTGGGGCCAACGTCCTGACTTTC
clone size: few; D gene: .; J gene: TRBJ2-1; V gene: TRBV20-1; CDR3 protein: CSARDLEKSLLPQYNEQFF; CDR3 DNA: TGCAGTGCTAGAGATCTCGAGAAATCCCTCCTTCCACAATACAATGAGCAGTTCTTC
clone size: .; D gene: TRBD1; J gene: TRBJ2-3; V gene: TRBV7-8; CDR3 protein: CASSHPGQDRNTQYF; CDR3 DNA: TGTGCCAGCAGCCACCCTGGACAGGATCGGAATACGCAGTATTTT
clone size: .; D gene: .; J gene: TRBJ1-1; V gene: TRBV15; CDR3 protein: CATSISGGLTEAFF; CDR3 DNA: TGTGCCACCAGCATATCCGGGGGGTTGACTGAAGCTTTCTTT
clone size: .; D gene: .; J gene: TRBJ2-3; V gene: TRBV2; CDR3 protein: CASKGVLTDTQYF; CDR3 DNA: TGTGCCAGCAAGGGAGTCCTCACAGATACGCAGTATTTT
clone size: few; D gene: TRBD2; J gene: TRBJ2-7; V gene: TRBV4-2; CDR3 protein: CASSQDLATSGSYEQYF; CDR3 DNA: TGTGCCAGCAGCCAAGATTTGGCGACTAGCGGCTCCTACGAGCAGTACTTC
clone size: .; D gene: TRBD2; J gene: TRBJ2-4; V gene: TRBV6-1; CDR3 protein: CASTRGYGYIQYF; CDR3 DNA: TGTGCCAGCACGCGGGGGTATGGATACATTCAGTACTTC
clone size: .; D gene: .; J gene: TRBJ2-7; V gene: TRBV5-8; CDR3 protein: CASSFGSRVVQYF; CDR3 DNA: TGTGCCAGCAGCTTCGGGAGTAGGGTTGTGCAGTACTTC